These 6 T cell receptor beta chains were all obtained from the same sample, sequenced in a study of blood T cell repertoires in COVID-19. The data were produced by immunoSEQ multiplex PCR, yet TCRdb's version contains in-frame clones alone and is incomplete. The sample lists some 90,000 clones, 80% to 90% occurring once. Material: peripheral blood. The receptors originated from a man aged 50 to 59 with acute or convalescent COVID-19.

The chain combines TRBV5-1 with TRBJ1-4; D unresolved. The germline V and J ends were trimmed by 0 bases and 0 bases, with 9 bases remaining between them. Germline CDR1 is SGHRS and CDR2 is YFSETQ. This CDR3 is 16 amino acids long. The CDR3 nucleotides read TGCGCCAGCAGCTTGGCCGGAGCTTCAACTAATGAAAAACTGTTTTTT. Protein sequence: CASSLAGASTNEKLFF.

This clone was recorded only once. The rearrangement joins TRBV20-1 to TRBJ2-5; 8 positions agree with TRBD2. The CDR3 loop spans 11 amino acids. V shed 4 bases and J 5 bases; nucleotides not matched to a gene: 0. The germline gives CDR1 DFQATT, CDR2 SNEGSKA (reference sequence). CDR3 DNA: TGCAGTGCTACGGGGGGGGAGACCCAGTACTTC. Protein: CSATGGETQYF.

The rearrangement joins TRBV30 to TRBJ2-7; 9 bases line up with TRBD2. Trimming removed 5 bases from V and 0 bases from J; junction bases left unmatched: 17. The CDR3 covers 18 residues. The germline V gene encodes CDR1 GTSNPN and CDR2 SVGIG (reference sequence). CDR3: CAWGRGGSGGRYSYEQYF. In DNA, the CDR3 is TGTGCCTGGGGACGTGGAGGTAGCGGGGGCCGCTACTCCTACGAGCAGTACTTC. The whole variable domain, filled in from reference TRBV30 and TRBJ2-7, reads SQTIHQWPATLVQPVGSPLSLECTVEGTSNPNLYWYRQAAGRGLQLLFYSVGIGQISSEVPQNLSASRPQDRQFILSSKKLLLSDSGFYLCAWGRGGSGGRYSYEQYFGPGTRLTVT.

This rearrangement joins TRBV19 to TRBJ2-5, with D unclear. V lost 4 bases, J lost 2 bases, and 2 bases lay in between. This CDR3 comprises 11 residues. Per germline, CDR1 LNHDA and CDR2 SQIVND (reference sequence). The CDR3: CASSTQETQYF. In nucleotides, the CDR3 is TGTGCCAGTAGTACACAAGAGACCCAGTACTTC.

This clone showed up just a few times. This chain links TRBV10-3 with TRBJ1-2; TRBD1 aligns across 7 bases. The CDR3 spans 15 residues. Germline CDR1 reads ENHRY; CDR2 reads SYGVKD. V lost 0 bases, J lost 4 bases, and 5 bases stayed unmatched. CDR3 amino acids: CAISESRDSFYGYTF. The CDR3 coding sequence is TGTGCCATCAGTGAGTCGAGGGACAGCTTCTATGGCTACACCTTC.

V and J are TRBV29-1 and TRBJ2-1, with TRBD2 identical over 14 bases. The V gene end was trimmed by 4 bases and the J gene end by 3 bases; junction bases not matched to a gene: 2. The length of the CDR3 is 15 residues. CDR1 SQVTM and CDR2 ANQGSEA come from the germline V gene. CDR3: CSVGGTSGGYNEQFF. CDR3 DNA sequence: TGCAGCGTTGGGGGGACTAGCGGGGGCTACAATGAGCAGTTCTTC.